This T cell receptor beta chain emerged from a study of circulating CD8 cells and anti-PD-1 response in melanoma. Study details: About 45% of the 13 patients had prior targeted therapy or immunotherapy; seven did not. Study results and caveats: Peptide assays on expanded sorted subsets replaced tumor-based reactivity testing.

V lost 6 bases to trimming and J lost 4 bases, with 15 bases between them. Germline CDR1 and CDR2: SNHLY and FYNNEI. CDR3 size: 15 residues. By share of the sample, this clonotype is medium-sized. Antigen: not known. Each library started from 15 ng of total RNA using the QIAseq Immune Repertoire TCR panel. TCRdb reprocessed the reads with MiXCR, giving one entry per CDR3 protein. The repertoire holds over 500 distinct CDR3 sequences, with around 9.7% as singletons. Sorting of live CD3+CD8+TCRalphabeta+ cells by PD-1 and/or TIGIT gave four subsets. This TCR came from a human donor with melanoma. The chain uses TRBV2 and TRBJ2-2; weak D call: TRBD1 (6 bases). Here the sequenced sample was CD8+ T cells from PBMCs, taken at baseline or after one month of anti-PD-1 therapy (not recorded which). CDR3 sequence reads: CASRDQPGATGELFF. CDR3 nucleotides: TGTGCCAGCAGGGATCAGCCAGGGGCCACCGGGGAGCTGTTTTTT.